This TCR beta chain was observed in a study of cytomegalovirus exposure and HLA in healthy donors. To note about this clone: Its antigen is unidentified.

Germline loops: CDR1 SGHDN, CDR2 FVKESK. This CDR3 is built from 15 residues. After removal of 2 bases from V and 10 bases from J, the junction contained 6 bases not matched to a gene. All donors participated as healthy donors of bone marrow. The study's findings and limits: A missense variant in DCLRE1C was later tied to TCR beta V- and J-gene trimming.

The PCR had 60 Vbeta and 13 Jbeta primers. Clones were read by immunoSEQ multiplex PCR, and TCRdb kept only the in-frame ones, dropping some. The table shows more than 130,000 clones, with 70% to 80% occurring only once. The receptor's source is a male donor in good health and CMV-seronegative. The rearrangement uses TRBV14 and TRBJ1-6, with 9 positions matching TRBD1. The specimen sequenced was PBMCs. The CDR3 bases are TGTGCCAGCAGCCAAATAGGGACAGGGTACTCACCCCTCCACTTT. Protein sequence: CASSQIGTGYSPLHF. Full variable domain (rest looked up from reference TRBV14 and TRBJ1-6): EAGVTQFPSHSVIEKGQTVTLRCDPISGHDNLYWYRRVMGKEIKFLLHFVKESKQDESGMPNNRFLAERTGGTYSTLKVQPAELEDSGVYFCASSQIGTGYSPLHFGNGTRLTVT.